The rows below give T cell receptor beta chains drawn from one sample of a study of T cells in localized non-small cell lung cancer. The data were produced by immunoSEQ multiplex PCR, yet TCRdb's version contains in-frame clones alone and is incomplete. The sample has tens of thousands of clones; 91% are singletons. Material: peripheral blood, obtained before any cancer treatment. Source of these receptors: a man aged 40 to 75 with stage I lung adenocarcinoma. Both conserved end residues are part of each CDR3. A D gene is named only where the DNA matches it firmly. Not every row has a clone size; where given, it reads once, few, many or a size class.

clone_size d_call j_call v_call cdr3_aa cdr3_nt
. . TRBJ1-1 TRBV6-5 CASRQGPEAFF TGTGCCAGCAGGCAGGGCCCTGAAGCTTTCTTT
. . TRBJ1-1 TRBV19 CASTARGWAGVAFF TGTGCCAGTACCGCGCGGGGGTGGGCAGGGGTCGCTTTCTTT
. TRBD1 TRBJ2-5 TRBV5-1 CASSLAGTGARETQYF TGCGCCAGCAGCTTGGCAGGGACAGGGGCCCGGGAGACCCAGTACTTC
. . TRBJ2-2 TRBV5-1 CASSLAEDRIRTGELFF TGCGCCAGCAGCTTGGCCGAGGACCGCATTCGCACCGGGGAGCTGTTTTTT
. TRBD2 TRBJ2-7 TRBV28 CASSKGLGTPYEQYF TGTGCCAGCAGCAAGGGACTAGGTACTCCCTACGAGCAGTACTTC
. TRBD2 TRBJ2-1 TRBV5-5 CASSPGLAVSSYNEQFF TGTGCCAGCAGCCCGGGACTAGCGGTTAGCTCCTACAATGAGCAGTTCTTC
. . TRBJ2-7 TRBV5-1 CASSFGLRSYEQYF TGCGCCAGCAGCTTCGGACTACGCTCCTACGAGCAGTACTTC
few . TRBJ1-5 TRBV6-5 CASRPDRTSNQPQHF TGTGCCAGCAGACCAGACAGGACCAGCAATCAGCCCCAGCATTTT
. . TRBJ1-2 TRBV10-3 CAISATEDRGYTF TGTGCCATCAGTGCGACGGAGGATCGTGGCTACACCTTC
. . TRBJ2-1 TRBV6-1 CASTGASYNEQFF TGTGCCAGCACAGGAGCGTCCTACAATGAGCAGTTCTTC
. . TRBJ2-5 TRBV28 CASRGTTEETQYF TGTGCCAGCAGGGGAACGACGGAGGAGACCCAGTACTTC
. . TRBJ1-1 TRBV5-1 CASSLDFRNTEAFF TGCGCCAGCAGCTTGGATTTTAGGAACACTGAAGCTTTCTTT
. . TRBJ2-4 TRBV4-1 CASSQGRGPLAKNIQYF TGCGCCAGCAGCCAAGGGAGAGGACCTCTAGCCAAAAACATTCAGTACTTC
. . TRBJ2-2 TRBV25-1 CASTILEANTGELFF TGTGCCAGCACTATCCTTGAGGCGAACACCGGGGAGCTGTTTTTT
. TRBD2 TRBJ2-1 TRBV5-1 CASSFRTSGRGNEQFF TGCGCCAGCAGTTTCCGGACTAGCGGGAGGGGGAATGAGCAGTTCTTC